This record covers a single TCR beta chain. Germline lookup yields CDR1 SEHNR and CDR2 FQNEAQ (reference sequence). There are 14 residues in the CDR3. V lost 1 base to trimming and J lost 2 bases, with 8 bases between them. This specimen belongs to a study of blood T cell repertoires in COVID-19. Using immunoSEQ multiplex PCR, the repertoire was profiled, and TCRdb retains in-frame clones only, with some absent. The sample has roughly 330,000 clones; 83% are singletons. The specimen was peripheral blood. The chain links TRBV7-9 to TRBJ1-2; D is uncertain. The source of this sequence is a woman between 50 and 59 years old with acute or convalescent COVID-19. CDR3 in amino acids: CASSLVGNNYGYTF. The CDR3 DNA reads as TGTGCCAGCAGCTTAGTGGGCAACAACTATGGCTACACCTTC. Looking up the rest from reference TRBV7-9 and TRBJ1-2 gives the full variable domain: DTGVSQNPRHKITKRGQNVTFRCDPISEHNRLYWYRQTLGQGPEFLTYFQNEAQLEKSRLLSDRFSAERPKGSFSTLEIQRTEQGDSAMYLCASSLVGNNYGYTFGSGTRLTVV.